Described below is a single T cell receptor beta chain sequence and its context. What it binds is not known. Repertoires were generated with immunoSEQ multiplex PCR, while TCRdb's copy carries only in-frame clones and drops some. This table holds tens of thousands of clones, about 74% found once. This record comes from a study of vaccination effects on CD4 cells after COVID-19. Investigators separated out CD4+ T cells once around nine days of culture had passed. Trimming took off 5 bases at V and 5 bases at J, with 12 bases between the two ends. Germline V CDR1 and CDR2: SEHNR, FQNEAQ (reference sequence). The CDR3 is 14 amino acids.

The sequencing used CD4+ T cells from PBMCs cultured without peptide, collected before COVID-19 vaccination. The clonotype was recovered from a human donor who received a COVID-19 vaccine. V and J are TRBV7-9 and TRBJ1-4; perhaps TRBD1 as D (5 bases). The chain's CDR3 is CASSPGGVNEKLFF. CDR3 DNA: TGTGCCAGCAGCCCCGGGGGGGTGAATGAAAAACTGTTTTTT.